Detailed here is one TCR beta chain. The antigen is undetermined. The primer mix had 60 Vbeta and 13 Jbeta primers. Here immunoSEQ multiplex PCR was the method, and the copy in TCRdb shows in-frame clones only, minus some. Among 120,000 to 150,000 clones listed, 82% were seen once. This entry is derived from a study of cytomegalovirus exposure and HLA in healthy donors. Across the study: For the approximately 410 genotyped donors, roughly 81% fell within the Caucasian-associated ancestry cluster.

Germline V lookup: CDR1 LNHDA, CDR2 SQIVND (reference sequence). The CDR3 is 14 amino acids. Trimming cost V 5 bases and J 7 bases; bases outside gene matches: 6. Findings and limits, study-wide: Using a false discovery rate of 0.05, a later analysis showed that 16,951 TCR beta sequences were associated with HLA alleles. Three CMV-associated chains were confirmed in vitro to be specific for CMV antigens.

The origin of this receptor is a male donor in good health and CMV-seronegative. The sequencing input was PBMCs. The chain links TRBV19 to TRBJ2-1, with TRBD2 matching over 9 bases. The CDR3 nucleotides read TGTGCCAGTAGTTTCGCGGGAGGGGGAAATGAGCAGTTCTTC. Protein sequence: CASSFAGGGNEQFF.